These 22 T cell receptor beta chains originate from one sample sequenced in a study of CD8+ T cells in alopecia areata. RNA was extracted and reverse transcribed into cDNA as the sequencing template. The method was immunoSEQ multiplex PCR; TCRdb's version includes in-frame clones alone and lacks a portion of them. The sample records some 80,000 clones, around 67% being singletons. Treatment indicated: oral pan-JAK inhibitor, 5-10 mg twice daily. This material consisted of CD8+ T cells sorted from blood, taken at week 24, from a patient treated with tofacitinib. All receptors come from a human donor with alopecia areata.

CDR3 protein: CASSQAGLVYEQFF. The CDR3 DNA follows: TGCGCCAGCAGCCAAGCGGGACTAGTCTATGAGCAGTTCTTC. The chain recombines TRBV4-1 with TRBJ2-1, with 8 bases fitting TRBD2. This CDR3 contains 14 residues. V gave up 1 base and J gave up 8 bases; unmatched junction bases: 4. CDR1 and CDR2 from the germline V gene are MGHRA and YSYEKL.

The rearrangement joins TRBV19 to TRBJ2-1, with D possibly matching TRBD2 (5 bases). This CDR3 comprises 12 residues. Trimming stripped 3 bases from V and 10 bases from J, with 10 bases between. Germline CDR1 LNHDA, CDR2 SQIVND (reference sequence). The CDR3 protein is CASSIPGNEQFF. The CDR3 DNA follows: TGTGCCAGTAGTATTCCGGGGAACGAGCAGTTCTTC.

The chain has TRBV7-2 and TRBJ2-3; 9 bases align to TRBD2. From germline, CDR1 is SGHTA and CDR2 FQGNSA. V dropped 4 bases and J dropped 6; count of bases not matched to a gene: 8. This CDR3 is built from 15 residues. The DNA of the CDR3 is TGTGCCAGCAGCTCACTAGCGGGCAATGCGGATACGCAGTATTTT. Encoded protein: CASSSLAGNADTQYF.

The J gene is TRBJ2-5, the V gene TRBV5-4; 8 nucleotides match TRBD1. CDR1 and CDR2 (germline): SGHNT, YYREEE (reference sequence). The V segment lost 4 bases and the J segment 5 bases; nucleotides outside the gene matches: 7. The CDR3 runs to 14 residues. This chain's CDR3 is CASSAGQDGETQYF. Written as DNA, the CDR3 is TGTGCCAGCAGCGCGGGACAGGACGGGGAGACCCAGTACTTC.

The J gene is TRBJ2-3, the V gene TRBV7-2, with unresolved D. The CDR3 length is 13 residues. The ends were cut back, 2 bases at V and 4 bases at J, with 7 bases in the middle. Germline loops: CDR1 SGHTA, CDR2 FQGNSA. The CDR3 region is CASSLIPADTQYF. CDR3 DNA: TGTGCCAGCAGCTTAATCCCGGCAGATACGCAGTATTTT.

This sequence joins TRBV30 and TRBJ2-5; TRBD2 matches 8 bases. There are 16 residues in the CDR3. V was clipped by 1 base and J by 1 base; unmatched bases: 8. Germline CDR1 is GTSNPN and CDR2 is SVGIG (reference sequence). The CDR3 nucleotides are TGTGCCTGGAGTGACGGTTCAGGACTAGCCCAAGAGACCCAGTACTTC. Protein product: CAWSDGSGLAQETQYF.

The chain links TRBV27 to TRBJ1-2; a possible D gene is TRBD1 (6 bases). The CDR3 has 12 residues. Germline V gene lookup returns CDR1 MNHEY and CDR2 SMNVEV (reference sequence). V was pared by 8 bases and J by 6 bases, with 13 bases between. CDR3 in DNA: TGTGCCAGCTATACAGGGTCCCATGGCTACACCTTC. It codes for CASYTGSHGYTF.

The chain carries TRBV7-2 and TRBJ2-7; 9 bases match TRBD1. After removal of 5 bases from V and 2 bases from J, the junction contained 4 bases not matched to a gene. Germline-derived CDR1 and CDR2 are SGHTA and FQGNSA. CDR3 size: 14 residues. CDR3 nucleotides: TGTGCCAGCAGCGTAGGGGACAGGGCCTACGAGCAGTACTTC. Its protein product is CASSVGDRAYEQYF.

J is TRBJ2-7 and V is TRBV13; 10 bases line up with TRBD1. Per germline, CDR1 PRHDT and CDR2 FYEKMQ (reference sequence). This CDR3 is built from 16 residues. V shed 5 bases and J 3 bases; nucleotides not matched to a gene: 10. CDR3 DNA sequence: TGTGCCAGCAGCCCGCTGACAGGGGGCAAAATCTACGAGCAGTACTTC. This sequence encodes CASSPLTGGKIYEQYF.

This chain joins TRBV13 and TRBJ1-2, with a tentative D call TRBD1 (6 bases). V was clipped by 7 bases and J by 8 bases, with 17 bases between them. CDR1 PRHDT and CDR2 FYEKMQ come from the germline V gene (reference sequence). The CDR3 runs to 13 residues. The CDR3 coding sequence is TGTGCCAGCAAAATCACAGGGACTGGGGGCTACACCTTC. Translated: CASKITGTGGYTF.

This chain uses TRBV9 with TRBJ2-7, with 11 bases lining up with TRBD2. J was trimmed by 6 bases and V by 3 bases; bases with no gene match: 8. Germline CDR1 is SGDLS and CDR2 is YYNGEE. The CDR3 is made up of 15 amino acids. Here the CDR3 DNA reads TGTGCCAGCAGCGATTCCGGGACTAGCGGTTCCGAGCAGTACTTC. As protein: CASSDSGTSGSEQYF.

This chain connects TRBV5-4 to TRBJ1-1; D uncertain. Per germline, CDR1 SGHNT and CDR2 YYREEE (reference sequence). The CDR3 is 12 amino acids. Trimming removed 2 bases at V and 2 bases at J, with 4 bases between. CDR3 protein: CASSFDNTEAFF. CDR3 coding DNA: TGTGCCAGCAGCTTTGATAACACTGAAGCTTTCTTT.

The genes are TRBV5-1 and TRBJ2-5, with TRBD1 matching over 7 bases. The junction had 7 bases not matched to a gene; V was cut back by 0 bases and J by 5 bases. Germline CDR1 is SGHRS and CDR2 is YFSETQ. The CDR3 loop spans 15 amino acids. In nucleotides, the CDR3 is TGCGCCAGCAGCTTGGGCCTCACAGGGGAGGAGACCCAGTACTTC. This sequence encodes CASSLGLTGEETQYF.

The CDR3 DNA reads as TGCGCCAGCAGCTTGGATGGCGGATACACTGAAGCTTTCTTT. Protein product: CASSLDGGYTEAFF. The chain employs TRBV5-1 and TRBJ1-1; D unclear. The CDR3 loop spans 14 amino acids. Germline CDR1 reads SGHRS; CDR2 reads YFSETQ. Trimming pared 0 bases from V and 3 bases from J, leaving 9 bases between.

J is TRBJ2-4 and V is TRBV4-1, with 7 nucleotides matching TRBD1. This CDR3 has 14 amino acids. In germline, CDR1 is MGHRA, CDR2 YSYEKL. Trimming removed 4 bases from V and 4 bases from J; junction bases left unmatched: 4. CDR3 sequence: CASSPRQGKNIQYF. In DNA form, the CDR3 reads TGCGCCAGCAGCCCCAGACAGGGAAAAAACATTCAGTACTTC.

The V and J genes are TRBV28 and TRBJ1-1; D is perhaps TRBD1 (5 bases). The CDR3 is made up of 15 amino acids. The V gene's germline CDR1 is MDHEN and CDR2 SYDVKM. V dropped 1 base and J dropped 4 bases, with 13 bases sitting between them. CDR3 nucleotides: TGTGCCAGCAGTTTATCCCAGGGACCGGGCACTGAAGCTTTCTTT. Translated: CASSLSQGPGTEAFF.

The chain combines TRBV7-8 with TRBJ2-1; a weak D match, TRBD2 (5 bases). There are 14 residues in the CDR3. CDR1 and CDR2 from the germline V gene are SGHVS and FQNEAQ. V was pared by 5 bases and J by 3 bases, with 11 bases between. The CDR3 DNA follows: TGTGCCAGCAGCGTAGGTAGCGTCTACAATGAGCAGTTCTTC. Encoded protein: CASSVGSVYNEQFF.

Only a few counts were recorded for this clone. The chain carries TRBV7-9 and TRBJ1-1; D ambiguous. This CDR3 region has 16 residues. The ends were cut back, 6 bases at V and 3 bases at J, with 20 bases in the middle. Germline loops: CDR1 SEHNR, CDR2 FQNEAQ (reference sequence). DNA for the CDR3: TGTGCCAGCAGGACTTCTGTGTTAGGGTTCGACACTGAAGCTTTCTTT. Translating it yields CASRTSVLGFDTEAFF. The entire variable domain, with the rest obtained from reference TRBV7-9 and TRBJ1-1, is as follows: DTGVSQNPRHKITKRGQNVTFRCDPISEHNRLYWYRQTLGQGPEFLTYFQNEAQLEKSRLLSDRFSAERPKGSFSTLEIQRTEQGDSAMYLCASRTSVLGFDTEAFFGQGTRLTVV.

The chain couples TRBV5-4 to TRBJ2-7, with a weak D call TRBD2 (6 bases). The CDR3 consists of 14 residues. The V and J ends lost 2 bases and 2 bases respectively, with 11 bases between them. CDR1 and CDR2 from the germline V gene are SGHNT and YYREEE (reference sequence). The CDR3 region has the DNA TGTGCCAGCAGCTTTAGCGGAGCCCCCTACGAGCAGTACTTC. This gives the protein CASSFSGAPYEQYF.

This chain connects TRBV13 to TRBJ2-7; tentative D call: TRBD2 (5 bases). The CDR3 is made up of 13 amino acids. Trimming removed 1 base from V and 9 bases from J, with 13 bases in between. The germline V gene has CDR1 PRHDT and CDR2 FYEKMQ (reference sequence). Here the CDR3 reads CASSLERSGGQYF. As DNA, the CDR3 is TGTGCCAGCAGCTTAGAACGGTCCGGAGGGCAGTACTTC.

Of note for this clone: The sample holds other DNA sequences that translate to the same CDR3. The chain joins TRBV7-9 to TRBJ1-2, with 8 nucleotides matching TRBD1. J was trimmed by 8 bases and V by 1 base; bases with no gene match: 3. This CDR3 has 13 residues. Germline values: CDR1 SEHNR, CDR2 FQNEAQ (reference sequence). The CDR3 sequence: CASSLGTGFGYTF. The CDR3 DNA is TGTGCCAGCAGCTTAGGGACAGGGTTCGGCTACACCTTC. Supplemented by reference TRBV7-9 and TRBJ1-2, the full variable domain reads DTGVSQNPRHKITKRGQNVTFRCDPISEHNRLYWYRQTLGQGPEFLTYFQNEAQLEKSRLLSDRFSAERPKGSFSTLEIQRTEQGDSAMYLCASSLGTGFGYTFGSGTRLTVV.

The chain's CDR3 is CASSPGPGNIQYF. The CDR3 coding sequence is TGTGCCAGCAGCCCAGGACCTGGGAACATTCAGTACTTC. This sequence joins TRBV7-9 and TRBJ2-4; D gene ambiguous. V lost 5 bases and J lost 7, with 12 bases in between. CDR1 is SEHNR, CDR2 FQNEAQ, per germline (reference sequence). The CDR3 is 13 residues long.